This T cell receptor beta chain was sequenced for a study of control samples from healthy donors and cancer patients. The V end was cut by 6 bases, the J end by 0 bases, with 11 bases between. This CDR3 region has 14 residues. Germline CDR1 reads MNHEY; CDR2 reads SMNVEV (reference sequence). Sequenced by immunoSEQ multiplex PCR; TCRdb stores in-frame clones only, minus some. The sample lists 50,000 or so clones, 88% seen once, with approximately 3.8% in the top ten. The chain combines TRBV27 with TRBJ1-1, with D hard to call. The sequenced sample was blood. This TCR was recovered from a man aged 50-60 years in good health. DNA of the CDR3: TGTGCCAGCAGCTCTCGGTTTTTGAACACTGAAGCTTTCTTT. Its protein product is CASSSRFLNTEAFF.